This entry describes one T cell receptor beta chain. The time point denotes: blood at routine non-recurrence follow-up after resection. The authors sequenced whole RNA from tumor, nontumor lung or frozen PBMC without sorting. This specimen belongs to a study of spatial heterogeneity in lung cancer. Study as a whole: Where present, follow-up PBMC were sequenced a median of around two years after resection.

V lost 0 bases and J 6 bases, leaving 14 bases between the germline ends. Germline loops: CDR1 SGHRS, CDR2 YFSETQ. This CDR3 comprises 15 residues. Via MiXCR, TCRdb re-called the 5' RACE reads, giving one row per CDR3 protein. The sample shows under 30,000 distinct CDR3 sequences, under 6.5% of them seen only once. This sample comprised PBMCs, obtained at follow-up. This receptor was taken from a male donor with early-stage non-small cell lung cancer. The chain combines TRBV5-1 with TRBJ2-3, with no clear D. The CDR3 coding sequence is TGCGCCAGCAGCTTGGACTCCGGATCCACGGATACGCAGTATTTT. It specifies CASSLDSGSTDTQYF. The whole variable domain, remainder taken from reference TRBV5-1 and TRBJ2-3, is KAGVTQTPRYLIKTRGQQVTLSCSPISGHRSVSWYQQTPGQGLQFLFEYFSETQRNKGNFPGRFSGRQFSNSRSEMNVSTLELGDSALYLCASSLDSGSTDTQYFGPGTRLTVL.